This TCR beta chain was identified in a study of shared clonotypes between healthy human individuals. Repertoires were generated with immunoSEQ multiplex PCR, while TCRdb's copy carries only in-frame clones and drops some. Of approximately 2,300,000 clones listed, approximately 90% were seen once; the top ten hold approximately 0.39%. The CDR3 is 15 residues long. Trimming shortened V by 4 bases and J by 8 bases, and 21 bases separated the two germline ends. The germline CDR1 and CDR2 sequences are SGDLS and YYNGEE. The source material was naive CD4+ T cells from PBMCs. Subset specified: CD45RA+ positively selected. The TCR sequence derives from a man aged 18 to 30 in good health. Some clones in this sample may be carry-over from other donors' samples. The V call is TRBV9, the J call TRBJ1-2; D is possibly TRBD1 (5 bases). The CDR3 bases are TGTGCCAGCAGCCCCCAGGCCGGGACCGGTCTAGGCTACACCTTC. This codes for CASSPQAGTGLGYTF.